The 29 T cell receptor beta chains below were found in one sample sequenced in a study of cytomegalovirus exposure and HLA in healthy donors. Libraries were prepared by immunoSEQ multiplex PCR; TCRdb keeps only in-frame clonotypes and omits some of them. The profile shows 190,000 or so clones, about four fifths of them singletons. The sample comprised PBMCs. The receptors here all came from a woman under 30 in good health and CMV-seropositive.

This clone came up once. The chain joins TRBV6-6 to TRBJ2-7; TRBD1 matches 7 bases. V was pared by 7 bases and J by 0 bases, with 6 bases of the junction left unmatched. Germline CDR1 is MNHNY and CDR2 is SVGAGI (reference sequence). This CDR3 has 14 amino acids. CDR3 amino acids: CASTPRDSSYEQYF. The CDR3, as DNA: TGTGCCAGCACCCCACGGGACAGCTCCTACGAGCAGTACTTC.

CDR3 nucleotides: TGTGCCAGCAGCTTAGATCGGGATCATGAGCAGTTCTTC. Translation gives CASSLDRDHEQFF. The chain carries TRBV11-3 and TRBJ2-1, with D possibly being TRBD2 (5 bases). The CDR3 contains 13 residues. Trimming shortened V by 0 bases and J by 8 bases, and 8 bases separated the two germline ends. Germline V gene sequence: CDR1 SGHNT, CDR2 YENEEA.

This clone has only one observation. DNA of the CDR3: TGTGCCAGCAGCAAGAGGACTAGCGCCTACAATGAGCAGTTCTTC. Residues: CASSKRTSAYNEQFF. The chain joins TRBV5-6 to TRBJ2-1; 9 nucleotides agree with TRBD2. V lost 4 bases to trimming and J lost 2 bases; unmatched junction nucleotides: 4. CDR3 size: 15 residues. CDR1 is SGHDT, CDR2 YYEEEE, per germline.

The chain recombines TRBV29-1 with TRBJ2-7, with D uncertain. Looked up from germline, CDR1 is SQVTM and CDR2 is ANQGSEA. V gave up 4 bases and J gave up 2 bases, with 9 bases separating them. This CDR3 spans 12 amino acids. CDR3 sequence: CSVADGAYEQYF. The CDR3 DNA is TGCAGCGTTGCTGACGGAGCCTACGAGCAGTACTTC.

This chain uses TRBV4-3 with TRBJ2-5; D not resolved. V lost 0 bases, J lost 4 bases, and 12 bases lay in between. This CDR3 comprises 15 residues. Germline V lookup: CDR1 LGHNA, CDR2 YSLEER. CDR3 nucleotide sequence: TGCGCCAGCAGCCAAGATTCCGGTCCATCAGAGACCCAGTACTTC. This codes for CASSQDSGPSETQYF.

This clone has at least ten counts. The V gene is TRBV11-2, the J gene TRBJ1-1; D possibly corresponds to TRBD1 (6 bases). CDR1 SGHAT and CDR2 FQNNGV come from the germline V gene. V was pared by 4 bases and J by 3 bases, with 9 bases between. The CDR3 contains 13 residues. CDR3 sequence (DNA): TGTGCCAGCAGCTCCAGGGGTGACACTGAAGCTTTCTTT. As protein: CASSSRGDTEAFF.

CDR3 region: CASSPNSGGNYNEQFF. For the CDR3, the DNA is TGTGCCAGCAGCCCGAACAGCGGGGGGAACTACAATGAGCAGTTCTTC. V and J are TRBV5-8 and TRBJ2-1; 9 bases are shared with TRBD2. Germline V CDR1 and CDR2: SGHTS, YDEGEE. The CDR3 has 16 residues. V shed 4 bases and J 3 bases; nucleotides not matched to a gene: 8.

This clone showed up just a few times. CDR3 bases: TGTGCCAGCAGCTTTTTCTCCGGACAGGAAGGAAAACTGTTTTTT. It encodes CASSFFSGQEGKLFF. The V call is TRBV7-2, the J call TRBJ1-4; the match to TRBD1 covers 7 bases. The J segment lost 10 bases and the V segment lost 3 bases, leaving 11 bases of the junction unmatched. The CDR3 runs 15 residues. Germline V CDR1 and CDR2: SGHTA, FQGNSA.

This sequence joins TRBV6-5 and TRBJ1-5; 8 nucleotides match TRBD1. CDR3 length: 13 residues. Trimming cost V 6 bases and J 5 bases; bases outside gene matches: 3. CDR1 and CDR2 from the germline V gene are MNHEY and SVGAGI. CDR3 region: CASRQDRDQPQHF. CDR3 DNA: TGTGCCAGCAGGCAGGACAGGGATCAGCCCCAGCATTTT.

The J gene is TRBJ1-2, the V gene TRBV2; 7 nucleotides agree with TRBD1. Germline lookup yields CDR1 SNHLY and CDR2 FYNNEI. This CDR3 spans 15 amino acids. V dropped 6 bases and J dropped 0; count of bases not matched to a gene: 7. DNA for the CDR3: TGTGCCAGCAGCGGGGACAGCTTAGCTAACTATGGCTACACCTTC. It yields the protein CASSGDSLANYGYTF. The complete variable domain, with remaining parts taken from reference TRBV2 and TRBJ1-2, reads EPEVTQTPSHQVTQMGQEVILRCVPISNHLYFYWYRQILGQKVEFLVSFYNNEISEKSEIFDDQFSVERPDGSNFTLKIRSTKLEDSAMYFCASSGDSLANYGYTFGSGTRLTVV.

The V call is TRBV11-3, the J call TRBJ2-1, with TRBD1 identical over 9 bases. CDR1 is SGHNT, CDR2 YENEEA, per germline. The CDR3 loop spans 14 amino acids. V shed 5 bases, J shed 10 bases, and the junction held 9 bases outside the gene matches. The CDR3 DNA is TGTGCCAGCAGCGAAGGGGACAGGGCGTGGGAGCAGTTCTTC. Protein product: CASSEGDRAWEQFF.

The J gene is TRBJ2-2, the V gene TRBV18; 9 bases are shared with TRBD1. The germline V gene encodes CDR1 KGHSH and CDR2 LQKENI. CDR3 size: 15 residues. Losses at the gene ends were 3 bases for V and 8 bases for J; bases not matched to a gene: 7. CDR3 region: CASSPGQGLQGELFF. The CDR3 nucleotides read TGTGCCAGCTCACCGGGACAGGGTCTTCAGGGGGAGCTGTTTTTT.

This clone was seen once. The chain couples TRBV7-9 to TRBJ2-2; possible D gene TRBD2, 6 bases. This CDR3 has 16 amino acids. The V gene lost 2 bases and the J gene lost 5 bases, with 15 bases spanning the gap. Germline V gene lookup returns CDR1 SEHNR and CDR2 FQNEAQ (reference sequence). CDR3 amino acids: CASSLWRGRLTGELFF. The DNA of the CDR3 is TGTGCCAGCAGCTTATGGCGGGGACGGTTGACCGGGGAGCTGTTTTTT.

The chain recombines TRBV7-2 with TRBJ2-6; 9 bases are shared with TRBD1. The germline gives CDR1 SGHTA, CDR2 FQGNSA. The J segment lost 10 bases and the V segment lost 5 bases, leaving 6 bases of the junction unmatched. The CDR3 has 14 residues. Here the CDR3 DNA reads TGTGCCAGCAGCCTGACCGGGACAGGGAACGTCCTGACTTTC. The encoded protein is CASSLTGTGNVLTF.

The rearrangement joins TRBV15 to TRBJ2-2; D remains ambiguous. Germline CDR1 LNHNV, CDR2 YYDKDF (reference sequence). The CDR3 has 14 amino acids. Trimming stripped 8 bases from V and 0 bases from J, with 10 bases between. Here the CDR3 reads CATGTGPNTGELFF. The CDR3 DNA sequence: TGTGCCACCGGAACTGGGCCGAACACCGGGGAGCTGTTTTTT.

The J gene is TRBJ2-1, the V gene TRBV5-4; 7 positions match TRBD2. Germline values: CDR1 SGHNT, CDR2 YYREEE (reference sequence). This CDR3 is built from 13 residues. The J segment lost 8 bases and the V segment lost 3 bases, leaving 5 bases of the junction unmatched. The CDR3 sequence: CASSWEGNHEQFF. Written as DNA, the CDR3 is TGTGCCAGCAGCTGGGAGGGTAACCATGAGCAGTTCTTC. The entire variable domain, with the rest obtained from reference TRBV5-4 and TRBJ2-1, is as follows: ETGVTQSPTHLIKTRGQQVTLRCSSQSGHNTVSWYQQALGQGPQFIFQYYREEENGRGNFPPRFSGLQFPNYSSELNVNALELDDSALYLCASSWEGNHEQFFGPGTRLTVL.

The CDR3 sequence is CASSFSGNDGYTF. The CDR3 region has the DNA TGTGCCAGCAGTTTTTCAGGGAATGATGGCTACACCTTC. This rearrangement joins TRBV27 to TRBJ1-2, with D possibly TRBD1 on 5 matching bases. The CDR3 runs 13 residues. The V and J ends lost 3 bases and 6 bases respectively, with 11 bases between them. The germline gives CDR1 MNHEY, CDR2 SMNVEV (reference sequence).

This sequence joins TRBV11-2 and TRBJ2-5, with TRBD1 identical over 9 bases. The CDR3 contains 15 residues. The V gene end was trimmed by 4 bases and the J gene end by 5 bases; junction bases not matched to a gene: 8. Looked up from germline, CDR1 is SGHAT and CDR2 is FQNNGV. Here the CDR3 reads CASSSRDRDVETQYF. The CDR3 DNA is TGTGCCAGCAGCTCCCGGGACAGGGACGTGGAGACCCAGTACTTC.

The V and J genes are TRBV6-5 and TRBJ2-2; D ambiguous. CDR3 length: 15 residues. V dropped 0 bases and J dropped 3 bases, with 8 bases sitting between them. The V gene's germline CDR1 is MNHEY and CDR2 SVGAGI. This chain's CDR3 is CASSYSGGYTGELFF. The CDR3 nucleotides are TGTGCCAGCAGTTACTCCGGCGGATACACCGGGGAGCTGTTTTTT.

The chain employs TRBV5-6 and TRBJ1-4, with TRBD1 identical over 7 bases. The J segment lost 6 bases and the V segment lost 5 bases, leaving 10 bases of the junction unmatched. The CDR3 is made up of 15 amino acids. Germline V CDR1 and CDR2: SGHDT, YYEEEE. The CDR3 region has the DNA TGTGCCAGCAGGCGAACAGGGGACCCCGATGAAAAACTGTTTTTT. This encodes CASRRTGDPDEKLFF.

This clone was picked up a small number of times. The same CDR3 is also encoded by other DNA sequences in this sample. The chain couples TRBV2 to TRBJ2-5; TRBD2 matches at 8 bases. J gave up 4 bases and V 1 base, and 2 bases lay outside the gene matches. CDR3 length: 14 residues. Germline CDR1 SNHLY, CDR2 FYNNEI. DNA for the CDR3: TGTGCCAGCAGTGAAGTGGCGGGGGGAGAGACCCAGTACTTC. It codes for CASSEVAGGETQYF.

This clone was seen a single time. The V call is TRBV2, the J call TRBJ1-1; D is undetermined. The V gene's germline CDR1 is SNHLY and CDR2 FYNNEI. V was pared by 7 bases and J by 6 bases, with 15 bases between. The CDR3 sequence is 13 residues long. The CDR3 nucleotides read TGTGCCAGCATTGGGCCTCCCGCCGCTGAAGCTTTCTTT. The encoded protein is CASIGPPAAEAFF.

The CDR3 spells CASSEEGGGYNEQFF. The CDR3 coding sequence is TGTGCCAGCAGTGAAGAGGGGGGGGGATACAATGAGCAGTTCTTC. The chain has TRBV6-1 and TRBJ2-1; possible D gene TRBD2, 7 bases. Germline-derived CDR1 and CDR2 are MNHNS and SASEGT. V was cut by 1 base and J by 4 bases, with 11 bases left in between. The CDR3 extends over 15 amino acids.

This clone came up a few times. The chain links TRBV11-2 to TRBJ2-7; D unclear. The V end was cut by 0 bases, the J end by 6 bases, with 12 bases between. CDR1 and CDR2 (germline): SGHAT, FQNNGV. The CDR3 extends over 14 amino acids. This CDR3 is CASSLDWAVSEQYF. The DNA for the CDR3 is TGTGCCAGCAGCTTAGATTGGGCTGTATCCGAGCAGTACTTC.

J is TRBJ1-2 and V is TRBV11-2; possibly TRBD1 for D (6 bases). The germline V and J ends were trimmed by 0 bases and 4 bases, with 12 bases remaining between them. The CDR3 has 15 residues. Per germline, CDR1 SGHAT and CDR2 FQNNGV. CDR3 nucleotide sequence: TGTGCCAGCAGCTTAGATCCGGCAGGGGCCTATGGCTACACCTTC. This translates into CASSLDPAGAYGYTF.

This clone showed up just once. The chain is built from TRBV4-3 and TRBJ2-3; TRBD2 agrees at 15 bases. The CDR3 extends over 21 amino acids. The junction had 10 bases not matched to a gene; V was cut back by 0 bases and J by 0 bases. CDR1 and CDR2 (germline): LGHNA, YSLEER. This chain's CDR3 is CASSQDAPGLAGGISTDTQYF. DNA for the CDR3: TGCGCCAGCAGCCAAGATGCGCCTGGACTAGCGGGGGGGATTAGCACAGATACGCAGTATTTT.

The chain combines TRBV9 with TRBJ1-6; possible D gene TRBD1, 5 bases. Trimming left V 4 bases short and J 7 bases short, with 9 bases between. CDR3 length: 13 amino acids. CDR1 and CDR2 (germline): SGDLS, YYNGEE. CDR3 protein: CASSTGPNSPLHF. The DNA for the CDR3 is TGTGCCAGCAGCACAGGTCCGAATTCACCCCTCCACTTT.

CDR3 sequence (DNA): TGTGCCAGCAGCGCGGCCAGCACGGGACTCCGAGCTTACGAGCAGTACTTC. Translation: CASSAASTGLRAYEQYF. This chain uses TRBV11-3 with TRBJ2-7; weak D call: TRBD2 (6 bases). The CDR3 extends over 17 amino acids. V was cut by 5 bases and J by 4 bases, with 24 bases left in between. CDR1 and CDR2 from the germline V gene are SGHNT and YENEEA.

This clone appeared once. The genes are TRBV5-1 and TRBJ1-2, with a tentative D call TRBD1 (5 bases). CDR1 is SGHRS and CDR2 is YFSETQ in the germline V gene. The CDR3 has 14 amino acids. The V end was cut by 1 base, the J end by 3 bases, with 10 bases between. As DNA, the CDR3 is TGCGCCAGCAGCTTGCTGGTACAGGACTATGGCTACACCTTC. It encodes CASSLLVQDYGYTF.